These 30 T cell receptor beta chains were sequenced from one sample in a study of T cells in localized non-small cell lung cancer. Clones were sequenced by immunoSEQ multiplex PCR, and TCRdb holds only the in-frame ones, with some missing. In the table there are tens of thousands of clones, 80% of which are singletons. The starting material was peripheral blood, obtained before any cancer treatment. Every receptor here comes from a female donor older than 55 with stage I lung adenocarcinoma.

This chain links TRBV6-5 with TRBJ2-7; 7 nucleotides line up with TRBD1. Germline values: CDR1 MNHEY, CDR2 SVGAGI. Trimming cost V 6 bases and J 2 bases; bases outside gene matches: 7. CDR3 size: 14 residues. This chain's CDR3 is CASRGDRATYEQYF. In DNA form, the CDR3 reads TGTGCCAGCAGAGGCGACAGGGCAACCTACGAGCAGTACTTC.

V and J are TRBV5-4 and TRBJ2-3; D could derive from TRBD1 or TRBD2 (5 bases each). V was trimmed by 4 bases and J by 4 bases, leaving 10 bases between them. The CDR3 consists of 13 residues. Germline V gives CDR1 SGHNT, CDR2 YYREEE (reference sequence). The CDR3 is CASSQGPADTQYF. CDR3 nucleotide sequence: TGTGCCAGCAGCCAGGGACCAGCAGATACGCAGTATTTT.

This clone was seen a few times. V and J are TRBV6-5 and TRBJ2-6; D is possibly TRBD1 (6 bases). The germline gives CDR1 MNHEY, CDR2 SVGAGI. V lost 5 bases to trimming and J lost 1 base, with 9 bases between them. This CDR3 spans 15 amino acids. The CDR3 bases are TGTGCCAGCAGTGCCGACAGGTCTGGGGCCAACGTCCTGACTTTC. Amino acids: CASSADRSGANVLTF.

The chain combines TRBV19 with TRBJ1-3; no clear D. This CDR3 is built from 13 residues. The germline V gene encodes CDR1 LNHDA and CDR2 SQIVND (reference sequence). Trimming took off 6 bases at V and 0 bases at J, with 6 bases between the two ends. DNA for the CDR3: TGTGCCAGTAGCCAAACCTCTGGAAACACCATATATTTT. Its translation is CASSQTSGNTIYF.

CDR3 sequence reads: CASSSSRARSYEQYF. In DNA, the CDR3 is TGTGCCAGCAGCTCGAGCAGGGCCCGCTCCTACGAGCAGTACTTC. V gene TRBV7-2 combines with J gene TRBJ2-7, with TRBD1 as a possible D gene (5 bases). Looked up from germline, CDR1 is SGHTA and CDR2 is FQGNSA. Trimming cost V 4 bases and J 0 bases, with 13 bases left between them. This CDR3 comprises 15 residues.

Note on this clone: Other DNA sequences in the same sample also yield this CDR3. This sequence joins TRBV7-8 and TRBJ2-3; D uncertain. The CDR3 extends over 13 amino acids. With 3 bases removed from V and 1 base from J, the gap between germline ends came to 5 bases. From germline, CDR1 is SGHVS and CDR2 FQNEAQ. CDR3 sequence: CASSFLRTDTQYF. The CDR3 DNA is TGTGCCAGCAGCTTTCTGCGCACAGATACGCAGTATTTT. Combining the CDR3 with reference TRBV7-8 and TRBJ2-3 gives the whole variable domain GAGVSQSPRYKVAKRGQDVALRCDPISGHVSLFWYQQALGQGPEFLTYFQNEAQLDKSGLPSDRFFAERPEGSVSTLKIQRTQQEDSAVYLCASSFLRTDTQYFGPGTRLTVL.

The J gene is TRBJ2-7, the V gene TRBV2, with a weak D call TRBD2 (6 bases). Trimming pared 3 bases from V and 3 bases from J, leaving 15 bases between. CDR1 and CDR2 from the germline V gene are SNHLY and FYNNEI. This CDR3 has 15 amino acids. CDR3 protein: CASSDLSGIDYEQYF. CDR3 nucleotides: TGTGCCAGCAGTGATCTTAGCGGAATCGACTACGAGCAGTACTTC.

The genes are TRBV29-1 and TRBJ1-3; 9 bases line up with TRBD1. Trimming removed 3 bases from V and 3 bases from J; junction bases left unmatched: 0. Germline V gives CDR1 SQVTM, CDR2 ANQGSEA. There are 13 residues in the CDR3. The CDR3 DNA reads as TGCAGCGTTGAGACAGGGGGTGGAAACACCATATATTTT. The encoded protein is CSVETGGGNTIYF. Using reference TRBV29-1 and TRBJ1-3 for the parts outside the CDR3, the full variable domain is SAVISQKPSRDICQRGTSLTIQCQVDSQVTMMFWYRQQPGQSLTLIATANQGSEATYESGFVIDKFPISRPNLTFSTLTVSNMSPEDSSIYLCSVETGGGNTIYFGEGSWLTVV.

The V call is TRBV7-9, the J call TRBJ1-6, with unresolved D. Trimming cost V 5 bases and J 0 bases, with 11 bases left between them. CDR1 and CDR2 (germline): SEHNR, FQNEAQ (reference sequence). This CDR3 contains 16 residues. The CDR3 DNA reads TGTGCCAGCAGCCATGGGGTGAGCTCCTATAATTCACCCCTCCACTTT. Encoded protein: CASSHGVSSYNSPLHF.

The genes are TRBV5-1 and TRBJ2-1, with 8 bases aligning to TRBD2. Germline V CDR1 and CDR2: SGHRS, YFSETQ. The trim removed 0 bases at V and 0 bases at J, leaving 5 bases unmatched. The length of the CDR3 is 17 residues. The CDR3 DNA reads as TGCGCCAGCAGCTTGGTAAGCGGGGGAAGCTCCTACAATGAGCAGTTCTTC. As protein: CASSLVSGGSSYNEQFF.

The chain uses TRBV30 and TRBJ2-2; 12 bases line up with TRBD2. CDR3 length equals 17 residues. From germline, CDR1 is GTSNPN and CDR2 SVGIG (reference sequence). V lost 6 bases, J lost 0 bases, and 8 bases stayed unmatched. The CDR3 is CACPPGLAGANTGELFF. The CDR3 nucleotides are TGTGCCTGTCCCCCGGGACTAGCGGGTGCGAACACCGGGGAGCTGTTTTTT.

The V and J genes are TRBV6-5 and TRBJ1-3; D unclear. This CDR3 is built from 13 residues. The germline V gene encodes CDR1 MNHEY and CDR2 SVGAGI. Trimming left V 4 bases short and J 4 bases short, with 8 bases between. The CDR3 DNA sequence: TGTGCCAGCAGTTTCAGTCCAGGAAACACCATATATTTT. Translated, it gives CASSFSPGNTIYF.

J is TRBJ1-2 and V is TRBV15; 7 positions match TRBD1. Germline V lookup: CDR1 LNHNV, CDR2 YYDKDF (reference sequence). V shed 0 bases and J 2 bases; nucleotides not matched to a gene: 3. The CDR3 spans 15 residues. CDR3 in DNA: TGTGCCACCAGCAGAGACGACAGGGAGAACTATGGCTACACCTTC. Protein sequence: CATSRDDRENYGYTF.

This clone showed up just a few times. The V call is TRBV2, the J call TRBJ1-5; D might be TRBD1 (6 bases). Germline V gene data show CDR1 as SNHLY and CDR2 as FYNNEI. The CDR3 is made up of 13 amino acids. Trimming stripped 4 bases from V and 2 bases from J, with 6 bases between. The CDR3 protein is CASSGTGNQPQHF. DNA for the CDR3: TGTGCCAGCAGTGGGACAGGCAATCAGCCCCAGCATTTT.

The chain is built from TRBV5-6 and TRBJ2-7; D may be TRBD1 (5 bases). CDR3 length: 13 residues. Trimming stripped 5 bases from V and 2 bases from J, with 11 bases between. Germline CDR1 is SGHDT and CDR2 is YYEEEE. CDR3 in DNA: TGTGCCAGCAGGGACGACAGAGCCTACGAGCAGTACTTC. This encodes CASRDDRAYEQYF. The full variable domain, with the rest looked up from reference TRBV5-6 and TRBJ2-7, is DAGVTQSPTHLIKTRGQQVTLRCSPKSGHDTVSWYQQALGQGPQFIFQYYEEEERQRGNFPDRFSGHQFPNYSSELNVNALLLGDSALYLCASRDDRAYEQYFGPGTRLTVT.

The chain combines TRBV28 with TRBJ2-3; perhaps D is TRBD1 or TRBD2 (7 bases each). The V end was cut by 5 bases, the J end by 14 bases, with 29 bases between. The V gene's germline CDR1 is MDHEN and CDR2 SYDVKM. This CDR3 comprises 16 residues. CDR3 residues: CASSPDRDPAVSGGYF. CDR3 bases: TGTGCCAGCAGTCCCGACAGGGATCCCGCCGTATCGGGGGGGTATTTT.

This chain joins TRBV13 and TRBJ2-5; D is uncertain. Germline V gene data show CDR1 as PRHDT and CDR2 as FYEKMQ (reference sequence). V lost 2 bases, J lost 1 base, and 11 bases lay in between. The CDR3 totals 15 residues. In DNA, the CDR3 is TGTGCCAGCAGCTTAAAGGCGGTGATCCAAGAGACCCAGTACTTC. Encoded protein: CASSLKAVIQETQYF.

This chain links TRBV27 with TRBJ1-1; tentatively, D is TRBD1 (5 bases). Per the germline V gene, CDR1 is MNHEY and CDR2 is SMNVEV (reference sequence). This CDR3 comprises 15 residues. Trimming took off 5 bases at V and 3 bases at J, with 16 bases between the two ends. DNA of the CDR3: TGTGCCAGCAGTCCCCTGGCGCTAGGGGACACTGAAGCTTTCTTT. Amino acids: CASSPLALGDTEAFF.

This chain links TRBV18 with TRBJ2-1; D may match TRBD1 or TRBD2 (5 bases each). V lost 4 bases to trimming and J lost 6 bases, with 16 bases between them. CDR3 size: 15 residues. CDR1 and CDR2 (germline): KGHSH, LQKENI. The CDR3 sequence: CASSLGRSHSNEQFF. CDR3 coding DNA: TGTGCCAGCTCACTGGGACGTAGCCACAGCAATGAGCAGTTCTTC.

The chain joins TRBV7-9 to TRBJ1-2; 7 bases agree with TRBD1. The CDR3 runs to 15 residues. J lost 1 base, V lost 1 base, and 3 bases had no gene match. The germline gives CDR1 SEHNR, CDR2 FQNEAQ (reference sequence). As DNA, the CDR3 is TGTGCCAGCAGCTTAGAAGGGGGCGATAACTATGGCTACACCTTC. Encoded protein: CASSLEGGDNYGYTF.

As DNA, the CDR3 is TGTGCCTGGAGTGTACTCTATGGCTACACCTTC. The encoded protein is CAWSVLYGYTF. The chain links TRBV30 to TRBJ1-2; D unresolved. The germline V and J ends were trimmed by 0 bases and 4 bases, with 3 bases remaining between them. Looked up from germline, CDR1 is GTSNPN and CDR2 is SVGIG (reference sequence). CDR3 length equals 11 residues.

The chain joins TRBV7-8 to TRBJ1-2; the D gene is possibly TRBD1 (6 bases). The CDR3 consists of 15 residues. Trimming left V 7 bases short and J 4 bases short, with 19 bases between. Germline assignment: CDR1 SGHVS and CDR2 FQNEAQ. The CDR3, as DNA: TGTGCCAGCACCCAGGAACAGGGAAGTCTCTATGGCTACACCTTC. This codes for CASTQEQGSLYGYTF.

CDR3 residues: CASSVEALLNYGYTF. The CDR3 nucleotides are TGTGCCAGCAGCGTAGAGGCCCTCCTAAACTATGGCTACACCTTC. The chain has TRBV9 and TRBJ1-2; no clear D gene. Germline V lookup: CDR1 SGDLS, CDR2 YYNGEE. Trimming took off 0 bases at V and 2 bases at J, with 11 bases between the two ends. The CDR3 sequence is 15 residues long.

The chain links TRBV11-2 to TRBJ1-2; possible D gene TRBD1, 6 bases. Germline V gene lookup returns CDR1 SGHAT and CDR2 FQNNGV. CDR3 length: 13 residues. V was shortened by 1 base and J by 8 bases, with 11 bases between the two germline ends. The DNA of the CDR3 is TGTGCCAGCAGCTTAGGCAGGGGCCAGGGCTACACCTTC. Translation gives CASSLGRGQGYTF.

The V gene is TRBV7-2, the J gene TRBJ1-1, with D unresolved. Germline V gene sequence: CDR1 SGHTA, CDR2 FQGNSA. Trimming took 4 bases from V and 5 from J, leaving 17 bases between them. The CDR3 runs to 15 residues. The CDR3 DNA follows: TGTGCCAGCAGCTACAAATTTTCTTCGATTACTGAAGCTTTCTTT. Protein: CASSYKFSSITEAFF.

V usage is TRBV10-3 and J usage is TRBJ1-4; no firm D call. This CDR3 is built from 13 residues. Germline assignment: CDR1 ENHRY and CDR2 SYGVKD. V was trimmed by 3 bases and J by 7 bases, leaving 9 bases between them. The DNA for the CDR3 is TGTGCCATCAGTGATTCCCGGGCTGAAAAACTGTTTTTT. It yields the protein CAISDSRAEKLFF.

The chain joins TRBV28 to TRBJ2-1, with 11 positions matching TRBD2. This CDR3 is built from 17 residues. The J segment lost 4 bases and the V segment lost 4 bases, leaving 9 bases of the junction unmatched. CDR1 is MDHEN, CDR2 SYDVKM, per germline. DNA of the CDR3: TGTGCCAGCAGTTCCCCCCCTAGCGGGAGGATATACAATGAGCAGTTCTTC. Amino acids: CASSSPPSGRIYNEQFF.

V gene TRBV5-4 combines with J gene TRBJ1-2, with 11 bases lining up with TRBD1. The CDR3 runs to 12 residues. Trimming at V came to 4 bases and at J to 8 bases, leaving 1 base not matched to a gene. Germline values: CDR1 SGHNT, CDR2 YYREEE (reference sequence). The CDR3 DNA reads as TGTGCCAGCAGCCGGACAGGGGGCGGCTACACCTTC. Translating gives CASSRTGGGYTF.

J is TRBJ2-7 and V is TRBV6-6; 8 nucleotides align to TRBD1. With V trimmed by 6 bases and J by 5 bases, 9 bases remained unmatched. The CDR3 extends over 14 amino acids. Germline V gives CDR1 MNHNY, CDR2 SVGAGI (reference sequence). The CDR3 nucleotides read TGTGCCAGCAGGGCAGGGGGCTCCCTCCACGAGCAGTACTTC. It yields the protein CASRAGGSLHEQYF.

The chain is built from TRBV19 and TRBJ1-5; possibly TRBD1 for D (5 bases). Germline V lookup: CDR1 LNHDA, CDR2 SQIVND (reference sequence). The CDR3 covers 14 residues. The V end lost 6 bases, the J end lost 5 bases, and 14 bases lay between the germline ends. CDR3 in amino acids: CASSPGGFHQPQHF. CDR3 DNA: TGTGCCAGTAGCCCTGGGGGTTTTCATCAGCCCCAGCATTTT.